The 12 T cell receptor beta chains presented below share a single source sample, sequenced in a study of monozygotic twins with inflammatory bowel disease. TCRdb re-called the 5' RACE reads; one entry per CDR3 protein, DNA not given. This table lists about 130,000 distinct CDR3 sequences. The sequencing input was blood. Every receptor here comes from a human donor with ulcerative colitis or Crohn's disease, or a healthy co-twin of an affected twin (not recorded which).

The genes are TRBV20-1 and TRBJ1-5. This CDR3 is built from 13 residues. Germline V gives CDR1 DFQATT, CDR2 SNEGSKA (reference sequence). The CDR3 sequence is CSARVGRDQPQHF.

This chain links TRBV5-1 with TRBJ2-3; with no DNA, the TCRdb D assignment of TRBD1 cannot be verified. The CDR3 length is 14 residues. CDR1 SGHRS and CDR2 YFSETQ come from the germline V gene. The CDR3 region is CASTPGARTDTQYF.

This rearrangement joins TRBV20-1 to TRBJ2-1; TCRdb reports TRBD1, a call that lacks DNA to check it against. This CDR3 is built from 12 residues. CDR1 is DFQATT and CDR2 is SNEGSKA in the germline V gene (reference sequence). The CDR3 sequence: CSAPRQTDAQFF.

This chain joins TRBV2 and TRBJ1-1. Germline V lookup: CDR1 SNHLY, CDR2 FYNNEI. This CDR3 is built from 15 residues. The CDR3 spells CASSGHSVLNTEAFF.

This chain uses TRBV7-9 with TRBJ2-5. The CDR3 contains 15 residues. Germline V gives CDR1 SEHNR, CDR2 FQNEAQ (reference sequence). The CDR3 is CASSLALLGSKTQYF.

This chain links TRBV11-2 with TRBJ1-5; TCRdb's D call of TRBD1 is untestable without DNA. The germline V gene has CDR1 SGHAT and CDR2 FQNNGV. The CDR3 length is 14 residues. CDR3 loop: CASSPTGSSQPQHF.

This CDR3 reads CASSLDRGNEKLFF. The chain couples TRBV5-5 to TRBJ1-4; TCRdb names TRBD1, which stays unverified in the absence of DNA. CDR3 length: 14 residues. In germline, CDR1 is SGHKS, CDR2 YYEKEE (reference sequence). Combining the CDR3 with reference TRBV5-5 and TRBJ1-4 gives the whole variable domain DAGVTQSPTHLIKTRGQQVTLRCSPISGHKSVSWYQQVLGQGPQFIFQYYEKEERGRGNFPDRFSARQFPNYSSELNVNALLLGDSALYLCASSLDRGNEKLFFGSGTQLSVL.

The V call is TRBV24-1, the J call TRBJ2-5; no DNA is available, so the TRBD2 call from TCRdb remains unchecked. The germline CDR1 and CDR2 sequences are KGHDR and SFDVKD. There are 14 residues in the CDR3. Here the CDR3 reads CATSDARGGVNQYF.

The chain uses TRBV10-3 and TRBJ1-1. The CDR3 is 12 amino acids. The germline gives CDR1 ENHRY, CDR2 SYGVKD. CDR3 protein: CASTNKNTEAFF.

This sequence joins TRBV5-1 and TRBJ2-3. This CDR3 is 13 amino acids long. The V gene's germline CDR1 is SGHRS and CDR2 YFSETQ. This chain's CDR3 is CASSLRGTDTQYF.

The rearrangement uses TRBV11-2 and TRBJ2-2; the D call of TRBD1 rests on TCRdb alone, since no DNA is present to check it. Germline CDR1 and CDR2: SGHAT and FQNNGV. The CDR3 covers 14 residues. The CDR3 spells CASSFRGHDGELFF.

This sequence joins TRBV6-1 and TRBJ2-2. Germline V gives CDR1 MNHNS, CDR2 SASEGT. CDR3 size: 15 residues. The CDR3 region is CASSEEAGNTGELFF.